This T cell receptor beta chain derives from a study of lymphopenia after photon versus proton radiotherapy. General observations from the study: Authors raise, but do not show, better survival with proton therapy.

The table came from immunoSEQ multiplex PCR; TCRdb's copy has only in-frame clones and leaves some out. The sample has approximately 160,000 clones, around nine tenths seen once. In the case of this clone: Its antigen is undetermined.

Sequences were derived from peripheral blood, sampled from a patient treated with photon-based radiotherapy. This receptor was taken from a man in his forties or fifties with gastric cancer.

CDR3 nucleotide sequence: TGTGCCAGCAGCCCAGACAGGGGTCTTGGCTACACCTTC. This codes for CASSPDRGLGYTF. The chain carries TRBV11-2 and TRBJ1-2; 8 positions agree with TRBD1. The germline CDR1 and CDR2 sequences are SGHAT and FQNNGV. With V trimmed by 5 bases and J by 7 bases, 6 bases remained unmatched. The CDR3 runs to 13 residues.